This T cell receptor beta chain was recovered during a study of CD8 T cell repertoires and HIV-1 epitope variants. The wider study: Controls included no peptide, Ebola AY9 epitope, and a CMV, EBV, flu pool. Enriched T cells were co-cultured with equal numbers of autologous T cell-negative antigen-presenting cells.

Study-level results: Most of the nine antigen-specific clonotypes appeared cross-reactive to autologous or escape variants.

This clone was seen a handful of times. No antigen is known for it. Assay: immunoSEQ multiplex PCR; the TCRdb copy retains only in-frame clones and omits some. The table shows roughly 7,000 clones, with about 64% occurring only once. V lost 5 bases and J 4 bases, leaving 3 bases between the germline ends. The CDR3 is 12 amino acids. CDR1 SGHAT and CDR2 FQNNGV come from the germline V gene. The TCR was taken from a male donor with HIV. Sequences were obtained from cultured CD8+ T cells derived from PBMCs. The chain has TRBV11-2 and TRBJ1-6; D is unresolved. CDR3: CASSPYNSPLHF. The CDR3 coding sequence is TGTGCCAGCAGCCCTTATAATTCACCCCTCCACTTT.